A single sample is the source of the 22 T cell receptor beta chains below, sequenced in a study of CD8 T cells in acute hepatitis C reinfection. Libraries were prepared by immunoSEQ multiplex PCR; TCRdb keeps only in-frame clonotypes and omits some of them. Among over 30,000 clones, roughly 85% were seen once, and the ten largest hold roughly 9.7%. The time point here: naive CD8 control sorted from an acute-time-point sample. Sequencing was performed on naive CD8+ T cells from PBMCs. These receptors were taken from a woman aged 18 to 35 who spontaneously cleared hepatitis C infection.

For the CDR3, the DNA is TGTGCCAGCAGTGGGCCGCGGGACGGGGGAAATGAAAAACTGTTTTTT. Its protein product is CASSGPRDGGNEKLFF. The chain joins TRBV9 to TRBJ1-4, with D possibly being TRBD1 (5 bases). V was clipped by 5 bases and J by 5 bases, with 19 bases between them. In germline, CDR1 is SGDLS, CDR2 YYNGEE. The CDR3 sequence is 16 residues long.

The DNA for the CDR3 is TGTGCCAGCAGCGCCCAGGGACTTAATGAAAAACTGTTTTTT. It translates to CASSAQGLNEKLFF. The chain is built from TRBV27 and TRBJ1-4, with D possibly matching TRBD1 (5 bases). With 6 bases removed from V and 4 bases from J, the gap between germline ends came to 12 bases. Germline-derived CDR1 and CDR2 are MNHEY and SMNVEV (reference sequence). The CDR3 sequence is 14 residues long.

The chain employs TRBV30 and TRBJ2-3, with 10 bases fitting TRBD2. The CDR3 extends over 15 amino acids. The trim removed 4 bases at V and 3 bases at J, leaving 7 bases unmatched. The germline V gene encodes CDR1 GTSNPN and CDR2 SVGIG (reference sequence). For the CDR3, the DNA is TGTGCCTGGACTAGCGGGAGTCGGGGGACAGATACGCAGTATTTT. This gives the protein CAWTSGSRGTDTQYF.

V usage is TRBV19 and J usage is TRBJ1-2; D gene uncertain. Germline V lookup: CDR1 LNHDA, CDR2 SQIVND (reference sequence). The CDR3 totals 11 residues. Deletions cut 3 bases from V and 8 bases from J, with 7 bases between. CDR3 in DNA: TGTGCCAGTAGTATCCCCACAGGCTACACCTTC. Residues: CASSIPTGYTF.

This chain joins TRBV6-1 and TRBJ2-5; 9 nucleotides align to TRBD1. The CDR3 extends over 14 amino acids. V trimming: 5 bases; J trimming: 4 bases; junction bases outside the gene matches: 5. CDR1 and CDR2 (germline): MNHNS, SASEGT. CDR3 in amino acids: CASSHTGGLETQYF. DNA of the CDR3: TGTGCCAGCAGTCACACAGGGGGCCTAGAGACCCAGTACTTC.

This sequence joins TRBV5-1 and TRBJ2-7, with 15 bases fitting TRBD2. CDR3 size: 17 residues. The germline gives CDR1 SGHRS, CDR2 YFSETQ. With V trimmed by 0 bases and J by 1 base, 2 bases remained unmatched. The CDR3 DNA sequence: TGCGCCAGCAGCTTGGAGGGACTAGCGGGAGGATCCTACGAGCAGTACTTC. It is translated as CASSLEGLAGGSYEQYF. Complete variable domain (other parts from reference TRBV5-1 and TRBJ2-7): KAGVTQTPRYLIKTRGQQVTLSCSPISGHRSVSWYQQTPGQGLQFLFEYFSETQRNKGNFPGRFSGRQFSNSRSEMNVSTLELGDSALYLCASSLEGLAGGSYEQYFGPGTRLTVT.

In this sample, this clone turned up once. J is TRBJ1-1 and V is TRBV5-5; D remains ambiguous. CDR3 length: 14 amino acids. CDR1 and CDR2 (germline): SGHKS, YYEKEE (reference sequence). The V and J ends lost 4 bases and 3 bases respectively, with 13 bases between them. The CDR3, as DNA: TGTGCCAGCAGCCCTCTATCGGAAGACACTGAAGCTTTCTTT. Amino acids: CASSPLSEDTEAFF.

The V gene is TRBV7-6, the J gene TRBJ2-7, with TRBD2 identical over 12 bases. The germline V gene has CDR1 SGHVS and CDR2 FNYEAQ. After removal of 5 bases from V and 4 bases from J, the junction contained 9 bases not matched to a gene. CDR3 length equals 16 residues. CDR3 DNA sequence: TGTGCCAGCAGCACCCTAGCGGGAGGGACAGGGTACGAGCAGTACTTC. Amino acids: CASSTLAGGTGYEQYF.

The chain joins TRBV7-3 to TRBJ2-7; perhaps TRBD1 as D (7 bases). There are 13 residues in the CDR3. From germline, CDR1 is SGHTA and CDR2 FQGTGA. The ends were cut back, 5 bases at V and 7 bases at J, with 15 bases in the middle. The CDR3 coding sequence is TGTGCCAGCAGCATTCGACAGGGAGGAGAGCAGTACTTC. This gives the protein CASSIRQGGEQYF.

V is TRBV6-4 and J is TRBJ2-1; possibly TRBD1 or TRBD2 for D (5 bases each). The germline CDR1 and CDR2 sequences are MRHNA and SNTAGT. The CDR3 has 14 residues. The V gene lost 8 bases and the J gene lost 6 bases, with 17 bases spanning the gap. The CDR3 nucleotides read TGTGCCAGCTCAAGCTACCCTGGGACCAATGAGCAGTTCTTC. Protein product: CASSSYPGTNEQFF.

The chain links TRBV29-1 to TRBJ2-1; 9 nucleotides line up with TRBD2. The CDR3 spans 16 residues. The J segment lost 2 bases and the V segment lost 2 bases, leaving 7 bases of the junction unmatched. Germline lookup yields CDR1 SQVTM and CDR2 ANQGSEA. CDR3 protein: CSVESYSGRTYNEQFF. In DNA form, the CDR3 reads TGCAGCGTTGAATCCTACAGCGGGAGGACCTACAATGAGCAGTTCTTC.

This clone appeared once. The chain links TRBV27 to TRBJ2-1; 9 bases line up with TRBD2. Germline V gene sequence: CDR1 MNHEY, CDR2 SMNVEV (reference sequence). The CDR3 has 15 residues. Trimming removed 6 bases from V and 4 bases from J; junction bases left unmatched: 7. Here the CDR3 reads CASSRSGSPYNEQFF. As DNA, the CDR3 is TGTGCCAGCAGCCGTAGCGGGAGTCCGTACAATGAGCAGTTCTTC.

This rearrangement joins TRBV6-5 to TRBJ2-1, with D possibly being TRBD1 or TRBD2 (5 bases each). Germline V gene sequence: CDR1 MNHEY, CDR2 SVGAGI. Trimming shortened V by 4 bases and J by 9 bases, and 10 bases separated the two germline ends. The CDR3 covers 12 residues. Here the CDR3 reads CASSSSGAEQFF. Here the CDR3 DNA reads TGTGCCAGCAGTTCCTCCGGGGCTGAGCAGTTCTTC.

This clone was seen more than once but under ten times. This rearrangement joins TRBV2 to TRBJ1-5; 9 nucleotides line up with TRBD1. The CDR3 totals 20 residues. The germline CDR1 and CDR2 sequences are SNHLY and FYNNEI. The V gene end was trimmed by 0 bases and the J gene end by 2 bases; junction bases not matched to a gene: 14. The CDR3 loop is CASSEALLSLWTGGNQPQHF. CDR3 nucleotide sequence: TGTGCCAGCAGTGAAGCGCTTCTTTCTCTATGGACAGGGGGCAATCAGCCCCAGCATTTT.

This rearrangement joins TRBV9 to TRBJ2-1; 8 bases align to TRBD1. Germline V gene sequence: CDR1 SGDLS, CDR2 YYNGEE. CDR3 length equals 13 residues. V lost 4 bases, J lost 6 bases, and 3 bases stayed unmatched. DNA for the CDR3: TGTGCCAGCAGCACAACAGGGGGCAATGAGCAGTTCTTC. Translation: CASSTTGGNEQFF.

The chain uses TRBV30 and TRBJ2-1; 8 bases match TRBD2. Germline assignment: CDR1 GTSNPN and CDR2 SVGIG (reference sequence). This CDR3 region has 13 residues. After removal of 8 bases from V and 6 bases from J, the junction contained 9 bases not matched to a gene. The CDR3: CALIGGGSNEQFF. The CDR3 region has the DNA TGTGCCCTCATCGGGGGGGGGAGCAATGAGCAGTTCTTC.

The chain employs TRBV14 and TRBJ2-1; the D gene is possibly TRBD2 (6 bases). Germline lookup yields CDR1 SGHDN and CDR2 FVKESK. The CDR3 has 20 residues. V lost 0 bases and J lost 0, with 21 bases in between. Here the CDR3 DNA reads TGTGCCAGCAGCCAAGAACCTCCTTACCTTAGCGGAAGCTCCTACAATGAGCAGTTCTTC. It is translated as CASSQEPPYLSGSSYNEQFF.

The rearrangement uses TRBV27 and TRBJ2-1, with 7 bases that match TRBD1. CDR3 length equals 14 residues. In germline, CDR1 is MNHEY, CDR2 SMNVEV (reference sequence). The V gene end was trimmed by 6 bases and the J gene end by 2 bases; junction bases not matched to a gene: 4. CDR3 bases: TGTGCCAGCAGGCCGGGACAGCCCTACAATGAGCAGTTCTTC. This translates into CASRPGQPYNEQFF.

This chain joins TRBV15 and TRBJ1-1, with D hard to call. The germline V gene has CDR1 LNHNV and CDR2 YYDKDF (reference sequence). V was clipped by 3 bases and J by 3 bases, with 11 bases between them. CDR3 size: 14 residues. CDR3 residues: CATSRALRDTEAFF. The CDR3 DNA reads as TGTGCCACCAGCAGGGCCCTTAGGGACACTGAAGCTTTCTTT.

The chain is built from TRBV20-1 and TRBJ1-2; D ambiguous. The ends were cut back, 7 bases at V and 6 bases at J, with 12 bases in the middle. Germline CDR1 reads DFQATT; CDR2 reads SNEGSKA (reference sequence). The CDR3 spans 11 residues. In nucleotides, the CDR3 is TGCAGTGTTTGGCTCGGGGATGGCTACACCTTC. It is translated as CSVWLGDGYTF.

V gene TRBV29-1 combines with J gene TRBJ2-1; 9 bases are shared with TRBD2. Unmatched junction bases numbered 14, after V lost 2 bases and J lost 6 bases. Germline loops: CDR1 SQVTM, CDR2 ANQGSEA. This CDR3 comprises 17 residues. DNA for the CDR3: TGCAGCGTTGAAATCGCTAGCGGGAAAATATCGCTCAATGAGCAGTTCTTC. Translation gives CSVEIASGKISLNEQFF.

This chain's CDR3 is CASSLREGGYNEQFF. CDR3 sequence (DNA): TGTGCCAGCAGTTTACGGGAGGGTGGTTACAATGAGCAGTTCTTC. The V and J genes are TRBV2 and TRBJ2-1; TRBD2 agrees at 8 bases. With 5 bases clipped from V and 4 bases from J, the junction kept 7 bases outside the gene matches. This CDR3 spans 15 amino acids. CDR1 is SNHLY and CDR2 is FYNNEI in the germline V gene.